The rows below give T cell receptor beta chains drawn from one sample of a study of T-cell memory formation after mild COVID-19. TCRdb reprocessed the 5' RACE reads via MiXCR and lists one record per CDR3 protein. This sample has about 560,000 distinct CDR3 sequences, with around a sixth found just once. Sequencing used PBMCs or a T cell subset sorted from them (not recorded which). These receptors all stem from an adult woman who had mild COVID-19 (a few samples of this study predate the infection). Cell type and time point are not known. CDR3s include the opening cysteine and the closing phenylalanine or tryptophan. Fields, in order: clone size, D gene, J gene, V gene, CDR3 DNA, CDR3 protein. D genes are given only for firm matches. Clone size, where shown, is once, few, many, or a class for clones that have expanded.

clone_size: few
d_call: .
j_call: TRBJ2-3
v_call: TRBV20-1
cdr3_nt: TGCAGTGCTAGAGATGGGTTTCCCCCTACAGATACGCAGTATTTT
cdr3_aa: CSARDGFPPTDTQYF

clone_size: few
d_call: .
j_call: TRBJ2-5
v_call: TRBV7-9
cdr3_nt: TGTGCCAGCAGCTTAGCTCTGACGGTCCAAGAGACCCAGTACTTC
cdr3_aa: CASSLALTVQETQYF

clone_size: few
d_call: .
j_call: TRBJ2-2
v_call: TRBV12-3/TRBV12-4
cdr3_nt: TGTGCCAGCAGGTACCTTGGCACCGGGGAGCTGTTTTTT
cdr3_aa: CASRYLGTGELFF

clone_size: .
d_call: .
j_call: TRBJ2-1
v_call: TRBV6-2/TRBV6-3
cdr3_nt: TGTGCCAGCAGTTACTCGACCCAGGTGCCGTTCTTC
cdr3_aa: CASSYSTQVPFF

clone_size: .
d_call: .
j_call: TRBJ1-2
v_call: TRBV6-1
cdr3_nt: TGTGCCAGCAGTGAAGCGCCGGTGCTAACAGATAAGGACTATGGCTACACCTTC
cdr3_aa: CASSEAPVLTDKDYGYTF

clone_size: .
d_call: .
j_call: TRBJ1-6
v_call: TRBV6-5
cdr3_nt: TGTGCCAGCAGAACCTCCACAGGGTCGAATAATTCACCCCTCCACTTT
cdr3_aa: CASRTSTGSNNSPLHF

clone_size: once
d_call: .
j_call: TRBJ2-3
v_call: TRBV2
cdr3_nt: TGTGCCAGCAGTGTTAGCGGGACAGGAGACACAGATACGCAGTATTTT
cdr3_aa: CASSVSGTGDTDTQYF

clone_size: few
d_call: .
j_call: TRBJ1-3
v_call: TRBV12-3/TRBV12-4
cdr3_nt: TGTGCCAGCAGTTTTTTGACTGGAAACACCATATATTTT
cdr3_aa: CASSFLTGNTIYF

clone_size: .
d_call: .
j_call: TRBJ2-1
v_call: TRBV6-2/TRBV6-3
cdr3_nt: TGTGCCAGCAGTAGAACAGGGACCCATGAGCAGTTCTTC
cdr3_aa: CASSRTGTHEQFF

clone_size: .
d_call: TRBD2
j_call: TRBJ2-1
v_call: TRBV20-1
cdr3_nt: TGCAGTGCTTGCGACCGACTAGCGGCCTCCTACAATGAGCAGTTCTTC
cdr3_aa: CSACDRLAASYNEQFF

clone_size: .
d_call: TRBD1
j_call: TRBJ1-4
v_call: TRBV12-3/TRBV12-4
cdr3_nt: TGTGCCAGCAGACGGGACAGCCCCGAAAAACTGTTTTTT
cdr3_aa: CASRRDSPEKLFF

clone_size: many
d_call: .
j_call: TRBJ2-1
v_call: TRBV7-9
cdr3_nt: TGTGCCAGCAGCTTAGCTTTCGGCGGCGACAATGAGCAGTTCTTC
cdr3_aa: CASSLAFGGDNEQFF

clone_size: .
d_call: TRBD2
j_call: TRBJ2-3
v_call: TRBV4-3
cdr3_nt: TGCGCCAGCAGCCAAGATATTGCGATGGGTGGGCTAGCGGTACCTAGCACAGATACGCAGTATTTT
cdr3_aa: CASSQDIAMGGLAVPSTDTQYF

clone_size: many
d_call: .
j_call: TRBJ2-7
v_call: TRBV7-2
cdr3_nt: TGTGCCAGCAGCTTAGCGTTCGACAGCTACGAGCAGTACTTC
cdr3_aa: CASSLAFDSYEQYF

clone_size: few
d_call: .
j_call: TRBJ2-7
v_call: TRBV20-1
cdr3_nt: TGCAGTGCTAGGATAGCGCCGAGCTCCTACGAGCAGTACTTC
cdr3_aa: CSARIAPSSYEQYF

clone_size: .
d_call: .
j_call: TRBJ1-1
v_call: TRBV12-3/TRBV12-4
cdr3_nt: TGTGCCAGCAGTTTAAGCTCGGGGGGTAAGGAAGCTTTCTTT
cdr3_aa: CASSLSSGGKEAFF

clone_size: many
d_call: TRBD2
j_call: TRBJ2-5
v_call: TRBV7-8
cdr3_nt: TGTGCCAGCAGCGCCGGGACTAGCGGGGAATTACAAGAGACCCAGTACTTC
cdr3_aa: CASSAGTSGELQETQYF

clone_size: few
d_call: .
j_call: TRBJ2-7
v_call: TRBV23-1
cdr3_nt: TGCGCCAGCCCCGGACCGGAGGGGGAGCAGTACTTC
cdr3_aa: CASPGPEGEQYF

clone_size: .
d_call: .
j_call: TRBJ2-1
v_call: TRBV5-6
cdr3_nt: TGTGCCAGCAGCTTGGGCAGGGGATCTATAAGCAATGAGCAGTTCTTC
cdr3_aa: CASSLGRGSISNEQFF

clone_size: many
d_call: TRBD2
j_call: TRBJ2-2
v_call: TRBV7-2
cdr3_nt: TGTGCCAGCAGACCTACTAGCGGGAGGTACACCGGGGAGCTGTTTTTT
cdr3_aa: CASRPTSGRYTGELFF

clone_size: many
d_call: .
j_call: TRBJ2-7
v_call: TRBV12-3/TRBV12-4
cdr3_nt: TGTGCCAGCAGTCTCAAGGGCGGGTCCTACGAGCAGTACTTC
cdr3_aa: CASSLKGGSYEQYF

clone_size: many
d_call: TRBD1
j_call: TRBJ2-7
v_call: TRBV5-1
cdr3_nt: TGTGCCAGCAGCTTCGGGACAGGAGCCTACGAGCAGTACTTC
cdr3_aa: CASSFGTGAYEQYF

clone_size: .
d_call: .
j_call: TRBJ2-3
v_call: TRBV12-3/TRBV12-4
cdr3_nt: TGTGCCAGCAGTTTTTCTTCGGGACGGAACACAGATACGCAGTATTTT
cdr3_aa: CASSFSSGRNTDTQYF

clone_size: few
d_call: .
j_call: TRBJ2-7
v_call: TRBV7-2
cdr3_nt: TGTGCCAGCAGCTTACTGGATTGGGCGGGGAAGTACTTC
cdr3_aa: CASSLLDWAGKYF

clone_size: many
d_call: TRBD1
j_call: TRBJ2-2
v_call: TRBV4-1
cdr3_nt: TGCGCCAGCAGCCAATCCGGGCAGGGGGCCACCGGGGAGCTGTTTTTT
cdr3_aa: CASSQSGQGATGELFF

clone_size: .
d_call: .
j_call: TRBJ2-7
v_call: TRBV19
cdr3_nt: TGTGCCAGTAGTTCCTTCATTTCCGGGACGGGGACCTACGAGCAGTACTTC
cdr3_aa: CASSSFISGTGTYEQYF

clone_size: .
d_call: TRBD1
j_call: TRBJ2-4
v_call: TRBV2
cdr3_nt: TGTGCCAGCAGTGAAGCCGCCGGCTGGGACAGCCCAGAGTACTTC
cdr3_aa: CASSEAAGWDSPEYF

clone_size: .
d_call: .
j_call: TRBJ2-6
v_call: TRBV4-2
cdr3_nt: TGTGCCAGCAGCTTAGAGGGGGACTCTGGGGCCAACGTCCTGACTTTC
cdr3_aa: CASSLEGDSGANVLTF

clone_size: .
d_call: .
j_call: TRBJ1-1
v_call: TRBV24-1
cdr3_nt: TGTGCCACCAGTGCGGGGGGAGCCTCTGAAGCTTTCTTT
cdr3_aa: CATSAGGASEAFF

clone_size: .
d_call: .
j_call: TRBJ2-1
v_call: TRBV20-1
cdr3_nt: TGCAGTGCTAGAGAGAGCGGATGGGGGAATGAGCAGTTCTTC
cdr3_aa: CSARESGWGNEQFF

clone_size: .
d_call: TRBD2
j_call: TRBJ2-5
v_call: TRBV6-5
cdr3_nt: TGTGCCAGCAGTTACTCTTACGACGTTAGCGGGCACCAAGAGACCCAGTACTTC
cdr3_aa: CASSYSYDVSGHQETQYF

clone_size: many
d_call: .
j_call: TRBJ2-1
v_call: TRBV7-2
cdr3_nt: TGTGCCAGCAGCATAAGGGGGGCCAATGAGCAGTTCTTC
cdr3_aa: CASSIRGANEQFF

clone_size: .
d_call: TRBD2
j_call: TRBJ2-1
v_call: TRBV13
cdr3_nt: TGTGCCAGCAGAAGGACTAGCTATAAACATGAGCAGTTCTTC
cdr3_aa: CASRRTSYKHEQFF

clone_size: .
d_call: .
j_call: TRBJ2-1
v_call: TRBV7-6
cdr3_nt: TGTGCCAGCAGCTTAGGCGGACAGCCCTCCTACAATGAGCAGTTCTTC
cdr3_aa: CASSLGGQPSYNEQFF

clone_size: few
d_call: TRBD2
j_call: TRBJ2-7
v_call: TRBV7-9
cdr3_nt: TGTGCCAGCAGCCCCTCGACTAGCGGGCCTAGGAGCGAGCAGTACTTC
cdr3_aa: CASSPSTSGPRSEQYF

clone_size: few
d_call: .
j_call: TRBJ2-5
v_call: TRBV20-1
cdr3_nt: TGCAGTGCGGACAAGCAGGGGAAAAAGACCCAGTACTTC
cdr3_aa: CSADKQGKKTQYF

clone_size: few
d_call: TRBD1
j_call: TRBJ2-7
v_call: TRBV7-2
cdr3_nt: TGTGCCGGTTCACAGGGGGTGTCCTACGAGCAGTACTTC
cdr3_aa: CAGSQGVSYEQYF

clone_size: many
d_call: .
j_call: TRBJ2-1
v_call: TRBV3-1
cdr3_nt: TGTGCCAGCAGCCCCCATATTGGAGTCAATGAGCAGTTCTTC
cdr3_aa: CASSPHIGVNEQFF

clone_size: .
d_call: .
j_call: TRBJ2-1
v_call: TRBV12-3/TRBV12-4
cdr3_nt: TGTGCCAGCAGTTTCTTAGGAAAGAACAATGAGCAGTTCTTC
cdr3_aa: CASSFLGKNNEQFF

clone_size: few
d_call: .
j_call: TRBJ2-7
v_call: TRBV7-9
cdr3_nt: TGTGCCAGCAGCTTAGCTCGAATCGATTCCAGCCCCTACGAGCAGTACTTC
cdr3_aa: CASSLARIDSSPYEQYF

clone_size: .
d_call: .
j_call: TRBJ2-1
v_call: TRBV7-9
cdr3_nt: TGTGCCAGCAGCCCGCTGGCGGACAATGAGCAGTTCTTC
cdr3_aa: CASSPLADNEQFF

clone_size: many
d_call: .
j_call: TRBJ1-1
v_call: TRBV18
cdr3_nt: TGTGCCAGCTCACCCCTGGGACAGAACACTGAAGCTTTCTTT
cdr3_aa: CASSPLGQNTEAFF

clone_size: few
d_call: TRBD1
j_call: TRBJ1-3
v_call: TRBV6-1
cdr3_nt: TGTGCCAGCGGGGGGGACAGTCCTCGGGGCACCATATATTTT
cdr3_aa: CASGGDSPRGTIYF

clone_size: .
d_call: TRBD1
j_call: TRBJ2-7
v_call: TRBV12-3/TRBV12-4
cdr3_nt: TGTGCCAGCACCCCGGCAGGGGGCCCCTACGAGCAGTACTTC
cdr3_aa: CASTPAGGPYEQYF

clone_size: .
d_call: .
j_call: TRBJ1-1
v_call: TRBV9
cdr3_nt: TGTGCCAGCAGCCCCTCCGGGGGGGGCACTGAAGCTTTCTTT
cdr3_aa: CASSPSGGGTEAFF

clone_size: few
d_call: .
j_call: TRBJ1-1
v_call: TRBV4-1
cdr3_nt: TGCGCCAGCAGCCAAGGTGGCGGCTTCATGAACACTGAAGCTTTCTTT
cdr3_aa: CASSQGGGFMNTEAFF

clone_size: .
d_call: .
j_call: TRBJ2-5
v_call: TRBV5-1
cdr3_nt: TGCGCCAGCAGCTTGGCCGGGATACCTCGGGAGACCCAGTACTTC
cdr3_aa: CASSLAGIPRETQYF

clone_size: .
d_call: TRBD1
j_call: TRBJ2-7
v_call: TRBV12-3/TRBV12-4
cdr3_nt: TGTGCCAGCAGTTTCTCGCAGGGGGCCGACGAGCAGTACTTC
cdr3_aa: CASSFSQGADEQYF